The rows below give T cell receptor beta chains drawn from one sample of a study of early T cells in non-severe SARS-CoV-2 infection. One entry per CDR3 protein results from TCRdb running MiXCR on the 5' RACE reads. Of roughly 51,000 distinct CDR3 sequences listed, roughly 6.8% are singletons. The sample consisted of whole blood. The source is an adult who was a healthcare worker with PCR-confirmed SARS-CoV-2 infection or an uninfected control (not recorded which). CDR3s include the opening cysteine and the closing phenylalanine or tryptophan. Each record gives: D gene, V gene, J gene, clone size, CDR3 protein, CDR3 DNA. D genes are given only for firm matches. Clone size is shown for a subset of rows, as once, few, many or a class of expanded clone.

d_call: -
v_call: TRBV27
j_call: TRBJ1-2
clone_size: many
cdr3_aa: CASSRGFTDYGYTF
cdr3_nt: TGTGCCAGCAGTCGAGGGTTTACGGACTATGGCTACACCTTC

d_call: TRBD1
v_call: TRBV20-1
j_call: TRBJ2-7
clone_size: many
cdr3_aa: CSTGQGAYEQYF
cdr3_nt: TGCAGTACCGGACAGGGAGCCTACGAGCAGTACTTC

d_call: TRBD1
v_call: TRBV11-2
j_call: TRBJ1-1
clone_size: many
cdr3_aa: CASSSGTVIGTEAFF
cdr3_nt: TGTGCCAGCAGCTCCGGGACAGTGATTGGAACTGAAGCTTTCTTT

d_call: -
v_call: TRBV6-5
j_call: TRBJ2-3
clone_size: few
cdr3_aa: CASSTFGGTQYF
cdr3_nt: TGTGCCAGCAGCACGTTCGGGGGTACGCAGTATTTT

d_call: -
v_call: TRBV2
j_call: TRBJ2-1
clone_size: -
cdr3_aa: CASSDPGQLNNEQFF
cdr3_nt: TGTGCCAGCAGTGACCCCGGACAGCTGAACAATGAGCAGTTCTTC

d_call: TRBD1
v_call: TRBV7-6
j_call: TRBJ1-1
clone_size: few
cdr3_aa: CASSIRGATEAFF
cdr3_nt: TGTGCCAGCAGCATCAGGGGGGCCACTGAAGCTTTCTTT

d_call: TRBD1
v_call: TRBV5-5
j_call: TRBJ1-5
clone_size: -
cdr3_aa: CASSRDSRRDNQPQHF
cdr3_nt: TGTGCCAGCAGTCGGGACAGCAGAAGGGACAATCAGCCCCAGCATTTT

d_call: TRBD1
v_call: TRBV5-4
j_call: TRBJ2-7
clone_size: -
cdr3_aa: CASSPGTGDRYEQYF
cdr3_nt: TGTGCCAGCAGCCCAGGGACAGGGGACCGATACGAGCAGTACTTC

d_call: TRBD1
v_call: TRBV6-5
j_call: TRBJ2-7
clone_size: -
cdr3_aa: CASSNSGGPYEQYF
cdr3_nt: TGTGCCAGCAGTAACTCAGGGGGCCCCTACGAGCAGTACTTC

d_call: TRBD2
v_call: TRBV24-1
j_call: TRBJ2-1
clone_size: few
cdr3_aa: CATSQGRGAYNEQFF
cdr3_nt: TGTGCCACCAGCCAAGGGCGGGGGGCCTACAATGAGCAGTTCTTC

d_call: -
v_call: TRBV7-2
j_call: TRBJ2-1
clone_size: -
cdr3_aa: CASSPDVGIPYNEQFF
cdr3_nt: TGTGCCAGCAGCCCAGATGTGGGGATCCCCTACAATGAGCAGTTCTTC

d_call: -
v_call: TRBV12-3/TRBV12-4
j_call: TRBJ2-1
clone_size: many
cdr3_aa: CASSFTDSGYNEQFF
cdr3_nt: TGTGCCAGCAGTTTTACAGATTCCGGTTACAATGAGCAGTTCTTC

d_call: TRBD2
v_call: TRBV4-3
j_call: TRBJ2-1
clone_size: -
cdr3_aa: CASSQGSGGENYNEQFF
cdr3_nt: TGCGCCAGCAGCCAGGGCAGCGGGGGCGAGAACTACAATGAGCAGTTCTTC

d_call: -
v_call: TRBV6-5
j_call: TRBJ1-1
clone_size: -
cdr3_aa: CASNPGGEGETEAFF
cdr3_nt: TGTGCCAGCAACCCGGGGGGGGAGGGTGAGACTGAAGCTTTCTTT

d_call: -
v_call: TRBV11-2
j_call: TRBJ1-5
clone_size: many
cdr3_aa: CASSGGGGQPQHF
cdr3_nt: TGTGCCAGCAGCGGAGGGGGAGGACAGCCCCAGCATTTT

d_call: TRBD1
v_call: TRBV7-9
j_call: TRBJ1-6
clone_size: many
cdr3_aa: CASSRGQGFFNSPLHF
cdr3_nt: TGTGCCAGCAGCCGGGGACAGGGATTTTTTAATTCACCCCTCCACTTT

d_call: -
v_call: TRBV4-1
j_call: TRBJ2-6
clone_size: -
cdr3_aa: CASTLSPGANVLTF
cdr3_nt: TGCGCCAGCACTCTTTCCCCAGGGGCCAACGTCCTGACTTTC

d_call: -
v_call: TRBV20-1
j_call: TRBJ2-3
clone_size: few
cdr3_aa: CSATRDITDTQYF
cdr3_nt: TGCAGTGCCACCCGGGACATAACAGATACGCAGTATTTT